The source of this TCR beta chain is a study of T-cell memory formation after mild COVID-19. Overall study results and limits: Shrinking CD4+ clones resided mostly in CM and EM, and CD8+ ones in EMRA.

Each CDR3 protein gets one entry after TCRdb re-called the 5' RACE reads with MiXCR. Here the sample spans roughly 580,000 distinct CDR3 sequences, about 20% being singletons. This clonotype was found a few times. What it binds is not known. The origin of this receptor is an adult woman who had mild COVID-19 (a few samples of this study predate the infection). Cell type and time point are not known. The sequencing input was PBMCs or a T cell subset sorted from them (not recorded which).

Here the CDR3 reads CSANAGAPAPSEGYEQYF. Written as DNA, the CDR3 is TGCAGCGCTAACGCCGGGGCCCCAGCCCCATCAGAGGGCTACGAGCAGTACTTC. The chain uses TRBV29-1 and TRBJ2-7; D tentatively fits TRBD1 or TRBD2 (5 bases each). Germline CDR1 and CDR2: SQVTM and ANQGSEA. This CDR3 spans 18 amino acids. Trimming removed 7 bases from V and 3 bases from J, with 31 bases in between.